This T cell receptor beta chain was sequenced during a study of shared clonotypes between healthy human individuals. The V and J ends lost 0 bases and 10 bases respectively, with 15 bases between them. This CDR3 comprises 14 residues. Looked up from germline, CDR1 is LNHNV and CDR2 is YYDKDF (reference sequence). TCRdb keeps only in-frame clones here, not all; method: immunoSEQ multiplex PCR. The sample shows about 380,000 clones, roughly 96% of them seen only once. This clonotype originated in a man aged 25 to 40 in good health. The sample was memory CD8+ T cells sorted from blood. This sample's subset: CD45RO+ cells pooled with CCR7-negative TemRA cells. The chain is built from TRBV15 and TRBJ1-2, with a tentative D call TRBD1 (5 bases). Here the CDR3 DNA reads TGTGCCACCAGCAGAGATGCGGCAGGGAGGTACTACACCTTC. This sequence encodes CATSRDAAGRYYTF.